A selection of T cell receptor beta chains follows, all from one sample in a study of T cell changes during pregnancy in multiple sclerosis. The repertoire was sequenced with immunoSEQ multiplex PCR; TCRdb's copy has only in-frame clones and lacks some. The sample records some 70,000 clones, roughly nine tenths being singletons. This specimen was peripheral blood, taken in the second trimester of pregnancy. Receptors originate from a female donor in good health, enrolled as a control in a pregnancy study. The CDR3 runs from the conserved cysteine through the conserved F or W.

j_gene: TRBJ2-7; len: 12; v_gene: TRBV29-1; CDR3aa: CSVLTGSYEQYF
j_gene: TRBJ2-7; len: 12; v_gene: TRBV5-5; CDR3aa: CASSFSNYEQYF
j_gene: TRBJ2-7; len: 16; v_gene: TRBV13; CDR3aa: CASSARGAGSSYEQYF
j_gene: TRBJ2-1; len: 14; v_gene: TRBV5-1; CDR3aa: CASSLTGQLNEQFF
j_gene: TRBJ2-5; len: 15; v_gene: TRBV2; CDR3aa: CASSEGQLIQETQYF
j_gene: TRBJ1-6; len: 18; v_gene: TRBV4-3; CDR3aa: CASSQDRVGTVYNSPLHF
j_gene: TRBJ1-1; len: 16; v_gene: TRBV5-1; CDR3aa: CASSSLLTAMNTEAFF
j_gene: TRBJ1-1; len: 14; v_gene: TRBV27; CDR3aa: CASSSGRMNTEAFF
j_gene: TRBJ1-1; len: 14; v_gene: TRBV6-1; CDR3aa: CASTARGTDTEAFF
j_gene: TRBJ2-3; len: 14; v_gene: TRBV2; CDR3aa: CASVTGTGTDTQYF
j_gene: TRBJ2-2; len: 15; v_gene: TRBV19; CDR3aa: CASLDSPTNTGELFF
j_gene: TRBJ1-5; len: 13; v_gene: TRBV6-1; CDR3aa: CASKIVGGQPQHF
j_gene: TRBJ1-5; len: 13; v_gene: TRBV18; CDR3aa: CASSRGEDQPQHF
j_gene: TRBJ1-1; len: 11; v_gene: TRBV20-1; CDR3aa: CSAHLNTEAFF
j_gene: TRBJ1-1; len: 13; v_gene: TRBV7-9; CDR3aa: CASSGGANTEAFF
j_gene: TRBJ2-3; len: 12; v_gene: TRBV18; CDR3aa: CASSPYTDTQYF
j_gene: TRBJ2-5; len: 15; v_gene: TRBV11-2; CDR3aa: CASSSGAGGSETQYF
j_gene: TRBJ2-4; len: 16; v_gene: TRBV27; CDR3aa: CASSSGLAGALNIQYF
j_gene: TRBJ1-6; len: 15; v_gene: TRBV7-3; CDR3aa: CASSLQGAQGSPLHF
j_gene: TRBJ1-6; len: 16; v_gene: TRBV7-9; CDR3aa: CASSLVGTGGVSPLHF
j_gene: TRBJ2-7; len: 14; v_gene: TRBV5-1; CDR3aa: CASRPRQGADEQYF
j_gene: TRBJ1-2; len: 14; v_gene: TRBV7-8; CDR3aa: CASSSPGQGFGYTF
j_gene: TRBJ2-7; len: 15; v_gene: TRBV7-2; CDR3aa: CASSLDRGLRYEQYF
j_gene: TRBJ2-7; len: 14; v_gene: TRBV27; CDR3aa: CASSLEPGSYEQYF
j_gene: TRBJ2-1; len: 14; v_gene: TRBV9; CDR3aa: CASSVTSSYNEQFF
j_gene: TRBJ1-1; len: 15; v_gene: TRBV6-6; CDR3aa: CASSYRRQGETEAFF
j_gene: TRBJ1-1; len: 15; v_gene: TRBV6-1; CDR3aa: CASIREPNWNTEAFF
j_gene: TRBJ2-1; len: 15; v_gene: TRBV7-8; CDR3aa: CASSSGTGAYNEQFF
j_gene: TRBJ2-1; len: 14; v_gene: TRBV19; CDR3aa: CASSIGRGYNEQFF
j_gene: TRBJ2-7; len: 14; v_gene: TRBV28; CDR3aa: CASSGRDREREQYF
j_gene: TRBJ1-1; len: 12; v_gene: TRBV7-9; CDR3aa: CASRGGNTEAFF
j_gene: TRBJ2-2; len: 15; v_gene: TRBV6-4; CDR3aa: CASSESRGRTGELFF
j_gene: TRBJ2-2; len: 15; v_gene: TRBV29-1; CDR3aa: CSALLAGGNTGELFF
j_gene: TRBJ2-7; len: 14; v_gene: TRBV2; CDR3aa: CAPQKRTGIYEQYF
j_gene: TRBJ1-3; len: 15; v_gene: TRBV6-5; CDR3aa: CASSRGQTSGNTIYF
j_gene: TRBJ2-6; len: 16; v_gene: TRBV4-2; CDR3aa: CASSQERGAGANVLTF
j_gene: TRBJ1-2; len: 15; v_gene: TRBV5-6; CDR3aa: CASSPRDRALEGYTF